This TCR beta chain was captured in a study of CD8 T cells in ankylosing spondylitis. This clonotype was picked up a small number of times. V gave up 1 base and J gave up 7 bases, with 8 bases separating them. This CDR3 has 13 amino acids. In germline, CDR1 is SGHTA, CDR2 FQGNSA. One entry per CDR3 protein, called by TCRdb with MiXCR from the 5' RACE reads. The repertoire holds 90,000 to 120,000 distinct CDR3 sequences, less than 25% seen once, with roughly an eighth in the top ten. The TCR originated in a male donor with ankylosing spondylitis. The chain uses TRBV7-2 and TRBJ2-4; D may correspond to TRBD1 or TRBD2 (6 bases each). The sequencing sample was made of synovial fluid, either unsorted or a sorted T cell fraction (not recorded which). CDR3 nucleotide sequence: TGTGCCAGCAGCTTAGGGAGGGGGAACATTCAGTACTTC. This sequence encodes CASSLGRGNIQYF.